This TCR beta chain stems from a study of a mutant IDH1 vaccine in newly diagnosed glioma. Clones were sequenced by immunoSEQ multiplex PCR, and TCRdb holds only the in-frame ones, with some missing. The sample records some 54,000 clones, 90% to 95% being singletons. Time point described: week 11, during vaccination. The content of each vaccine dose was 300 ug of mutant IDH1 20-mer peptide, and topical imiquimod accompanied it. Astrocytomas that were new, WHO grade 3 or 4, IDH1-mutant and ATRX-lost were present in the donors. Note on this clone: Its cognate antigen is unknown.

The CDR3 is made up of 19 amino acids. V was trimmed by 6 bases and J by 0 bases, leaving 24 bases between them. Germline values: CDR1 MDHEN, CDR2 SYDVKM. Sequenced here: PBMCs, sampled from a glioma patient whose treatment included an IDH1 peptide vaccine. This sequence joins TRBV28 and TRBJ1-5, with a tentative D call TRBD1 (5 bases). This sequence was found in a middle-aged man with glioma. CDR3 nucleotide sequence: TGTGCCAGCAGCCCCCCGCGGCAGGGACTTCGATATAGCAATCAGCCCCAGCATTTT. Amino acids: CASSPPRQGLRYSNQPQHF.